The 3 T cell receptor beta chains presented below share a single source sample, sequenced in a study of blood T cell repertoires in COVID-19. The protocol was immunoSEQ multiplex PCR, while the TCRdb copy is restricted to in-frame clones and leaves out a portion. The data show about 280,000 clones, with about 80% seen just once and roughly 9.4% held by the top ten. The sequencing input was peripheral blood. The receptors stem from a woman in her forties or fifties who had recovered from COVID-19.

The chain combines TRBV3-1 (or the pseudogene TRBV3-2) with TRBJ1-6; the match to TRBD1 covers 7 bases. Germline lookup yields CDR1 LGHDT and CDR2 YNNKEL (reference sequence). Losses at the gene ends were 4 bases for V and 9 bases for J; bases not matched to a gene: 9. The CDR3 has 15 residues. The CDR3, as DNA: TGTGCCAGCAGCCCCGGGACAGCCGAGGGTTCACCCCTCCACTTT. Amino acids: CASSPGTAEGSPLHF.

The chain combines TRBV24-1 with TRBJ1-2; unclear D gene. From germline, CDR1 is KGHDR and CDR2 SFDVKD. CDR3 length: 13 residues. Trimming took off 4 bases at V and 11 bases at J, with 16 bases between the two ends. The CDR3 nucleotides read TGTGCCACCAGTGACTCCAGTCGAGGGAGGTACACCTTC. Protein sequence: CATSDSSRGRYTF.

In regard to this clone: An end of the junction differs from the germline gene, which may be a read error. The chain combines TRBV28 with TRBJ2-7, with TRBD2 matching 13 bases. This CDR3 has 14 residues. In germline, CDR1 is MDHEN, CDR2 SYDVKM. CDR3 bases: TGTGCCAGCAGTTTATCGGGACTAGCGGGACTCATCAGCTTC. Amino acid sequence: CASSLSGLAGLISF.